The clone carrying this T cell receptor (beta chain) was seen only a few times. Its antigen is undetermined. Trimming pared 5 bases from V and 7 bases from J, leaving 9 bases between. Per the germline V gene, CDR1 is DFQATT and CDR2 is SNEGSKA (reference sequence). This CDR3 spans 11 amino acids. These data belong to a study of beta chain features in type 1 diabetes. Study results and caveats: A moderate, significant TCRB CDR3 shortening appeared in type 1 diabetes across four CD4+ subsets.

The investigators reverse transcribed all of the isolated RNA, so they sequenced expressed TCRB transcripts. The assay was immunoSEQ multiplex PCR, and TCRdb's table has in-frame clones only and misses some. Among 600,000 to 700,000 clones listed, around an eighth were seen once. The V gene is TRBV20-1, the J gene TRBJ2-1; no clear D gene. The TCR comes from a young man with type 1 diabetes. Source material: naive CD4+ T cells from blood. CDR3: CSARRLNEQFF. The CDR3 DNA is TGCAGTGCTCGCAGGCTAAATGAGCAGTTCTTC.